The T cell receptor beta chain described here comes from a study of blood T cell repertoires in COVID-19. Turning to the study itself: Specimens from acute and convalescent COVID-19 originated in the United States, Italy and Spain. PBMCs, B-cell-depleted T cells, or T cells provided the cDNA or gDNA that made up the material.

From germline, CDR1 is WNHNN and CDR2 SYGVQD (reference sequence). The V and J ends lost 5 bases and 3 bases, in that order; junction bases with no gene match: 8. The CDR3 spans 15 residues. It was during active infection that Seattle patients were enrolled and then longitudinally followed. Profiling relied on immunoSEQ multiplex PCR, and the TCRdb table lists in-frame clones only, not all of them. The data show approximately 320,000 clones, with 89% seen just once and over 8.5% held by the top ten. The gene calls are TRBV10-1 and TRBJ2-3; 7 bases fit TRBD2. Source material: peripheral blood. This receptor was obtained from a woman between 25 and 40 years old with COVID-19, enrolled during active disease. The CDR3 DNA follows: TGCGCCAGCAGTATGCGGACTAGAGGTACAGATACGCAGTATTTT. Translated: CASSMRTRGTDTQYF.